The TCR beta chain described here comes from a study of cytomegalovirus exposure and HLA in healthy donors. At the level of the study: Among around 200 million T cells, an earlier analysis found 90 million to 130 million unique TCR beta sequences.

Use of 60 Vbeta and 13 Jbeta primers characterized the PCR. The assay was immunoSEQ multiplex PCR, and TCRdb's table has in-frame clones only and misses some. The sample yields 70,000 to 95,000 clones, around three quarters seen once. A few counts support this clone. Its antigen is unidentified. CDR3 length equals 18 residues. CDR1 and CDR2 from the germline V gene are SGHNT and YYREEE (reference sequence). The trim removed 4 bases at V and 8 bases at J, leaving 14 bases unmatched. Study-wide results and caveats: In a later analysis, TCR beta V- and J-gene trimming was associated with a missense DCLRE1C variant. The study put roughly 160 TCR beta chains on its list as cytomegalovirus-associated.

This clonotype was sampled from a male donor in good health and CMV-seronegative. Specimen: PBMCs. This chain uses TRBV5-4 with TRBJ1-6, with 11 positions matching TRBD1. CDR3 protein: CASSPPPGQGASYSPLHF. The DNA for the CDR3 is TGTGCCAGCAGCCCGCCCCCCGGACAGGGGGCCTCTTATTCACCCCTCCACTTT.